This entry lists 9 T cell receptor beta chains sequenced from one sample in a study of T cells in Graves' hyperthyroidism and ophthalmopathy. From RNA transcripts, TCR beta CDR3 regions were amplified. The primer set for the first-round RT-PCR of the TCR CDR3 was HTBI. One entry per CDR3 protein results from TCRdb running MiXCR on the multiplex PCR reads. The profile covers some 500,000 distinct CDR3 sequences, with about an eighth appearing a single time and around a sixth taken by the ten largest. The specimen sequenced was blood. These receptors came from a woman younger than 35 with Graves' hyperthyroidism.

This clonotype was detected many times. CDR3 DNA sequence: TGTGCCAGCAACACCTTTCTGGGAAATGAGCAGTTCTTC. It translates to CASNTFLGNEQFF. This chain links TRBV12-3 or TRBV12-4 with TRBJ2-1; D is unclear. Trimming shortened V by 7 bases and J by 7 bases, and 14 bases separated the two germline ends. This CDR3 is 13 amino acids long.

This clonotype was observed at least ten times. This chain links TRBV6-2 or TRBV6-3 with TRBJ2-1, with D perhaps matching TRBD1 (5 bases). Germline V CDR1 and CDR2: MNHEY, SVGEGT. V lost 6 bases and J lost 0, with 12 bases in between. CDR3 length: 15 amino acids. CDR3: CASRDTASSYNEQFF. CDR3 DNA: TGTGCCAGCAGGGACACAGCGAGCTCCTACAATGAGCAGTTCTTC.

The rearrangement uses TRBV6-1 and TRBJ2-3; 7 nucleotides agree with TRBD2. The germline CDR1 and CDR2 sequences are MNHNS and SASEGT. V trimming: 4 bases; J trimming: 0 bases; junction bases outside the gene matches: 4. The CDR3 is 15 residues long. For the CDR3, the DNA is TGTGCCAGCAGTGTGGATAGCGGGAGCACAGATACGCAGTATTTT. Translating it yields CASSVDSGSTDTQYF.

The chain carries TRBV12-3 or TRBV12-4 and TRBJ2-1; maybe TRBD2 (5 bases). V shed 2 bases and J shed 8 bases, with 22 bases lying between them. The CDR3 covers 17 residues. The CDR3 DNA sequence: TGTGCCAGCAGTTTAAGGAGGCGGGCCAGCCTTGCGGATGAGCAGTTCTTC. Encoded protein: CASSLRRRASLADEQFF.

This clonotype was seen repeatedly, ten times or more. The chain combines TRBV27 with TRBJ2-1; D call uncertain. V lost 5 bases and J lost 6, with 11 bases in between. CDR1 MNHEY and CDR2 SMNVEV come from the germline V gene (reference sequence). This CDR3 is built from 13 residues. CDR3 sequence: CASSVPVGNEQFF. CDR3 in DNA: TGTGCCAGCAGTGTACCAGTTGGCAATGAGCAGTTCTTC.

This clonotype was detected ten times or more. The chain is built from TRBV3-1 and TRBJ2-2; no clear D gene. With 2 bases removed from V and 8 bases from J, the gap between germline ends came to 9 bases. From germline, CDR1 is LGHDT and CDR2 YNNKEL (reference sequence). The CDR3 runs to 13 residues. CDR3 bases: TGTGCCAGCAGCCAACAGTGGGGAGGGGAGCTGTTTTTT. Translated, it gives CASSQQWGGELFF.

Many counts were recorded for this clonotype. In nucleotides, the CDR3 is TGTGCCAGCAGCCCCAGATTCGGCAATCAGCCCCAGCATTTT. Amino acids: CASSPRFGNQPQHF. The chain carries TRBV3-1 and TRBJ1-5, with D unclear. V was pared by 4 bases and J by 2 bases, with 9 bases between. This CDR3 is built from 14 residues. The V gene's germline CDR1 is LGHDT and CDR2 YNNKEL (reference sequence).

This clonotype was detected ten times or more. The chain joins TRBV5-6 to TRBJ2-5; D perhaps matches TRBD1 (6 bases). Per germline, CDR1 SGHDT and CDR2 YYEEEE. The CDR3 length is 14 residues. The V end was cut by 4 bases, the J end by 2 bases, with 12 bases between. CDR3 sequence reads: CASSVDSRQETQYF. CDR3 DNA sequence: TGTGCCAGCAGCGTGGACAGTAGGCAAGAGACCCAGTACTTC. Drawing the rest from reference TRBV5-6 and TRBJ2-5, the complete variable domain is DAGVTQSPTHLIKTRGQQVTLRCSPKSGHDTVSWYQQALGQGPQFIFQYYEEEERQRGNFPDRFSGHQFPNYSSELNVNALLLGDSALYLCASSVDSRQETQYFGPGTRLLVL.

There are many counts of this clonotype. This chain joins TRBV29-1 and TRBJ2-1; no firm D call. The germline V gene encodes CDR1 SQVTM and CDR2 ANQGSEA. V lost 3 bases to trimming and J lost 7 bases, with 16 bases between them. The CDR3 is made up of 14 amino acids. The CDR3 sequence: CSVEKPGTANEQFF. In DNA, the CDR3 is TGCAGCGTTGAGAAGCCAGGAACAGCTAATGAGCAGTTCTTC.